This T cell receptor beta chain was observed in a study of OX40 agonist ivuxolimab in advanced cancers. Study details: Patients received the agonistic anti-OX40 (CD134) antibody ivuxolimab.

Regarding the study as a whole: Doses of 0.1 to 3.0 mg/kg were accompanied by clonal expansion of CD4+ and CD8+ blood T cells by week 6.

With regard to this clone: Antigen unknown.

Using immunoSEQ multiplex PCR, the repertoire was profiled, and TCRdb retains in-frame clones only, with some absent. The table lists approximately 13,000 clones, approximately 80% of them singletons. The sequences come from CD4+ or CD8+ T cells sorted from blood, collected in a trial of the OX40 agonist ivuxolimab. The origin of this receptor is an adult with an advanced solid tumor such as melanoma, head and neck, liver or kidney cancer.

The CDR3 nucleotides read TGTGCCAGCACAGGACTAGCGGGAGAAAAGCAGTACTTC. This translates into CASTGLAGEKQYF. V usage is TRBV4-2 and J usage is TRBJ2-7; 13 nucleotides align to TRBD2. Germline V gives CDR1 LGHNA, CDR2 YNFKEQ. This CDR3 is built from 13 residues. V lost 7 bases and J lost 8; bases outside the gene matches: 5.